Here is one TCR beta chain with its context. Its antigen specificity is not known. The sample holds no much larger clone one base away, and base qualities are not on file. The data originate from a study of OX40 agonist ivuxolimab in advanced cancers. About the investigation overall: The costimulatory receptor OX40 (CD134) was targeted by ivuxolimab, a fully human IgG2 agonistic monoclonal antibody. Intravenous ivuxolimab was administered to patients every 2 weeks at six dose levels: 0.01, 0.1, 0.3, 1.5, 3 and 10 mg/kg. Among the 52 dose-escalation patients, approximately 20 had hepatocellular carcinoma, roughly 15 melanoma, 9 renal cell carcinoma and 9 head and neck cancer. In the dose-escalation cohort, over 65% of patients were male, and the mean age was around 60 years, with a range of roughly 20 to 80. Prior anti-PD-1, anti-PD-L1 or anti-CTLA-4 therapy was permitted, and checkpoint inhibitors had been received by about two fifths of dose-escalation patients. Partial responses occurred in three dose-escalation patients: two with cutaneous melanoma and one with hepatocellular carcinoma. Peripheral TCRbeta sequencing was intended to test whether TCR sequence diversity was altered and clonal T-cell expansion was caused by ivuxolimab. The monotherapy dose-escalation portion (N = 52 patients) of the phase I ivuxolimab trial is reported in the paper. Overall results and qualifications from the work: Low levels of normalized T-cell clonal expansion were also seen in some patients who did not respond. Antigen specificity was not determined for the clonally expanded peripheral T cells. At doses of 0.1 to 3.0 mg/kg, clonal expansion of both CD4+ and CD8+ blood T cells was observed from baseline to week 6. Partial responders in the 0.1-3.0 mg/kg groups had among the lowest normalized peripheral clonal expansion, especially among CD8+ T cells. After ivuxolimab, more expanded clones were found on average in CD8+ T cells than in CD4+ T cells.

The CDR3 contains 14 residues, cysteine and phenylalanine counted. Only the CDR3 region is kept as DNA, spanning 42 bases read in frame from base 1. Relative to germline, V is missing 5 bases and J is missing 9 bases, with 13 bases of the junction outside any gene match. The CDR1 and CDR2 encoded by the germline V gene (reference sequence) are SEHNR and FQNEAQ. To sequence the TCRbeta CDR3 region, genomic DNA was isolated from the sorted cells. TCRbeta CDR3 regions were sequenced using the immunoSEQ Assay. As stored in TCRdb, this immuneACCESS dataset retains in-frame rearrangements with V and J assigned. A fraction of the clones does not appear; measured against another copy, unresolved V genes explain less than half of the discrepancy, and the remainder lacks a known reason. The sample table contains some 70,000 clones; only one count was recorded for over 80% of them. The top ten clonotypes cover 2% to 3% of the sample.

The trial excluded patients who had a history of autoimmune disease or who were on systemic immunosuppression. Peripheral blood for TCR sequencing was collected from all dose cohorts at baseline, on cycle 4 day 1, and on cycle 7 day 1. Samples came from an open-label, multicenter, first-in-human phase I dose-escalation trial of ivuxolimab. Adults with locally advanced or metastatic head and neck squamous cell, hepatocellular, melanoma or renal cell carcinoma were enrolled in the trial. Before TCR sequencing, CD4+ T cells and CD8+ T cells were sorted from peripheral blood as separate populations. The sequence was collected from an adult with an advanced solid tumor such as melanoma, head and neck, liver or kidney cancer. Source: CD4+ or CD8+ T cells sorted from blood, taken in a trial of the OX40 agonist ivuxolimab. The V gene is TRBV7-9 and the J gene is TRBJ2-7, and TRBD2 matches 7 of the central bases. The nucleotide sequence reads TGTGCCAGCAGCCCGCGGGGACTGGGGGGGATGCAGTACTTC. The translation is CASSPRGLGGMQYF.